Listed here are 12 T cell receptor beta chains from one sample, sequenced in a study of beta chain features in type 1 diabetes. The investigators reverse transcribed all of the isolated RNA, so they sequenced expressed TCRB transcripts. Data came from immunoSEQ multiplex PCR; TCRdb stores just in-frame clones and leaves some out. The table includes under 90,000 clones, about a third detected once. The sample taken for sequencing was stem cell memory CD4+ T cells from blood. The source of these receptors is a young woman in good health.

This clone was picked up a small number of times. The chain has TRBV5-1 and TRBJ2-7; D perhaps matches TRBD2 (6 bases). V lost 2 bases, J lost 1 base, and 13 bases lay in between. Germline V gene lookup returns CDR1 SGHRS and CDR2 YFSETQ. The CDR3 totals 15 residues. CDR3 DNA: TGCGCCAGCAGCTTTAGGGGACTTTCGTCCTACGAGCAGTACTTC. Its translation is CASSFRGLSSYEQYF.

This clone was observed a few times. This chain joins TRBV7-2 and TRBJ2-7, with D possibly TRBD1 on 7 matching bases. Germline V gene data show CDR1 as SGHTA and CDR2 as FQGNSA. The length of the CDR3 is 14 residues. Between the trimmed V and J ends, which lost 9 bases and 0 bases, there was a span of 15 bases. CDR3 DNA: TGTGCCAGTTCTCAGGGGGGTTTCTCCTACGAGCAGTACTTC. Protein: CASSQGGFSYEQYF.

The chain combines TRBV5-1 with TRBJ2-3; D is uncertain. The CDR3 sequence is 14 residues long. V lost 0 bases to trimming and J lost 3 bases, with 8 bases between them. Germline V gene sequence: CDR1 SGHRS, CDR2 YFSETQ. The CDR3 coding sequence is TGCGCCAGCAGCTTGGTATCTATAACAGATACGCAGTATTTT. Protein: CASSLVSITDTQYF.

This clone appeared a few times. The V gene is TRBV19, the J gene TRBJ1-2, with 7 bases fitting TRBD1. The germline V gene encodes CDR1 LNHDA and CDR2 SQIVND (reference sequence). The trim removed 9 bases at V and 11 bases at J, leaving 12 bases unmatched. The CDR3 is 12 residues long. CDR3 amino acids: CASTPDRDRYTF. Here the CDR3 DNA reads TGTGCCAGCACACCTGACAGGGATCGGTACACCTTC.

This clone was found a few times. The chain recombines TRBV15 with TRBJ2-1; no firm D call. V gave up 1 base and J gave up 2 bases, with 12 bases separating them. CDR1 is LNHNV, CDR2 YYDKDF, per germline (reference sequence). This CDR3 region has 16 residues. The CDR3 loop is CATSRAQSAPYNEQFF. The CDR3 bases are TGTGCCACCAGCAGAGCGCAAAGCGCCCCCTACAATGAGCAGTTCTTC.

This clone was counted only a few times. The chain is built from TRBV18 and TRBJ1-6; 9 nucleotides agree with TRBD1. V was clipped by 4 bases and J by 6 bases; unmatched bases: 7. This CDR3 spans 16 amino acids. Germline V gene data show CDR1 as KGHSH and CDR2 as LQKENI. In nucleotides, the CDR3 is TGTGCCAGCTCACAGACAGGGGGTGCGTCTAATTCACCCCTCCACTTT. Protein product: CASSQTGGASNSPLHF.

J is TRBJ2-4 and V is TRBV10-2; a possible D gene is TRBD1 (5 bases). Germline V gives CDR1 WSHSY, CDR2 SAAADI. The CDR3 totals 11 residues. V lost 6 bases, J lost 15 bases, and 15 bases lay in between. CDR3 nucleotide sequence: TGCGCCAGCAGGCAGGGCTCTGCGTCGTACTTC. It is translated as CASRQGSASYF.

This clone has more than one count but fewer than ten. V usage is TRBV10-3 and J usage is TRBJ1-2, with D hard to call. Germline-derived CDR1 and CDR2 are ENHRY and SYGVKD. The CDR3 spans 12 residues. Trimming shortened V by 8 bases and J by 0 bases, and 7 bases separated the two germline ends. The CDR3 protein is CAIYGANYGYTF. The DNA of the CDR3 is TGTGCCATCTATGGAGCTAACTATGGCTACACCTTC.

The chain carries TRBV9 and TRBJ1-2, with D perhaps matching TRBD1 (5 bases). This CDR3 is built from 15 residues. V dropped 0 bases and J dropped 2 bases, with 11 bases sitting between them. Germline V gene lookup returns CDR1 SGDLS and CDR2 YYNGEE. CDR3 region: CASSVGQGGNYGYTF. The CDR3 region has the DNA TGTGCCAGCAGCGTAGGGCAGGGAGGCAACTATGGCTACACCTTC. Variable domain in full (rest from reference TRBV9 and TRBJ1-2): DSGVTQTPKHLITATGQRVTLRCSPRSGDLSVYWYQQSLDQGLQFLIQYYNGEERAKGNILERFSAQQFPDLHSELNLSSLELGDSALYFCASSVGQGGNYGYTFGSGTRLTVV.

The rearrangement uses TRBV5-4 and TRBJ2-3; TRBD1 is a possible D gene (6 bases). CDR1 SGHNT and CDR2 YYREEE come from the germline V gene (reference sequence). The V end lost 5 bases, the J end lost 5 bases, and 18 bases lay between the germline ends. The CDR3 spans 15 residues. The CDR3 sequence: CASRSPGAALDTQYF. CDR3 coding DNA: TGTGCCAGCAGATCCCCAGGGGCCGCGTTAGATACGCAGTATTTT. Variable domain in full (rest from reference TRBV5-4 and TRBJ2-3): ETGVTQSPTHLIKTRGQQVTLRCSSQSGHNTVSWYQQALGQGPQFIFQYYREEENGRGNFPPRFSGLQFPNYSSELNVNALELDDSALYLCASRSPGAALDTQYFGPGTRLTVL.

There are a few counts of this clone. V is TRBV11-3 and J is TRBJ1-2, with D uncertain. Germline V gene lookup returns CDR1 SGHNT and CDR2 YENEEA. CDR3 size: 13 residues. V lost 2 bases and J lost 6, with 10 bases in between. DNA for the CDR3: TGTGCCAGCAGCTTACAGGATTCGGATGGCTACACCTTC. This encodes CASSLQDSDGYTF.

The chain recombines TRBV5-1 with TRBJ1-1; D possibly corresponds to TRBD1 (5 bases). Trimming removed 2 bases at V and 3 bases at J, with 17 bases between. Germline values: CDR1 SGHRS, CDR2 YFSETQ. The CDR3 has 16 amino acids. CDR3 DNA sequence: TGCGCCAGCAGCTTACGCCCCGTGGGGGGTGACACTGAAGCTTTCTTT. Translation gives CASSLRPVGGDTEAFF.